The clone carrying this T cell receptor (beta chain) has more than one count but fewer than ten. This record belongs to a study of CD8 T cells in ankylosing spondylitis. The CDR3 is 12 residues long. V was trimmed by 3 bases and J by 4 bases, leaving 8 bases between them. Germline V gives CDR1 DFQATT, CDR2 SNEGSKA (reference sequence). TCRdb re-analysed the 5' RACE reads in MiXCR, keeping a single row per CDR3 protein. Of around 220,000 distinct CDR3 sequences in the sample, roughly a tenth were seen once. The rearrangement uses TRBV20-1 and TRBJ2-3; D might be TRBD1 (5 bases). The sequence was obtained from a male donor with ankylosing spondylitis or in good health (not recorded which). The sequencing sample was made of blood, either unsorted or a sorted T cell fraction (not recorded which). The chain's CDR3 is CSASDSSDTQYF. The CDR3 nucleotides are TGCAGTGCTAGTGACAGCTCAGATACGCAGTATTTT.